These T cell receptor beta chains were read from a single sample in a study of cytomegalovirus exposure and HLA in healthy donors. Data came from immunoSEQ multiplex PCR; TCRdb stores just in-frame clones and leaves some out. The sample yields 150,000 to 200,000 clones, 76% seen once. Specimen: PBMCs. Receptors were obtained from a male donor in good health and CMV-seronegative. Each CDR3 is given with its conserved first and last residue. The D gene is left open where the match is weak. The size field is filled for only some rows; it gives once, few, many or a size class.

J: TRBJ2-1
size: once
V: TRBV6-6
D: .
DNA: TGTGCCAGCGCGAACGAAGGGGGGGTGAATGAGCAGTTCTTC
CDR3: CASANEGGVNEQFF

J: TRBJ2-1
size: .
V: TRBV28
D: TRBD2
DNA: TGTGCCAGCAGTTCCGGGACTAGCGGGAGAATCTCCTACAATGAGCAGTTCTTC
CDR3: CASSSGTSGRISYNEQFF

J: TRBJ1-1
size: .
V: TRBV2
D: .
DNA: TGTGCCAGCAGTCCAACTCGAGCGGGAGTAACTGAAGCTTTCTTT
CDR3: CASSPTRAGVTEAFF

J: TRBJ1-1
size: .
V: TRBV28
D: TRBD1
DNA: TGTGCCAGCAGTCTCCGGACAGGGAGTGGCACTGAAGCTTTCTTT
CDR3: CASSLRTGSGTEAFF

J: TRBJ2-7
size: few
V: TRBV7-9
D: .
DNA: TGTGCCAGCATCCCAGGGGCCTCCTACGAGCAGTACTTC
CDR3: CASIPGASYEQYF

J: TRBJ2-3
size: .
V: TRBV11-2
D: .
DNA: TGTGCCAGCAGCCCAATCGCTAGTCGCACAGATACGCAGTATTTT
CDR3: CASSPIASRTDTQYF

J: TRBJ1-1
size: .
V: TRBV5-1
D: .
DNA: TGCGCCAGCAGCCTCCAGGCGACGAACACTGAAGCTTTCTTT
CDR3: CASSLQATNTEAFF

J: TRBJ1-4
size: once
V: TRBV6-5
D: TRBD1
DNA: TGTGCCAGCAGTTACTCGAGGACAGGGAATGAAAAACTGTTTTTT
CDR3: CASSYSRTGNEKLFF

J: TRBJ2-1
size: .
V: TRBV5-1
D: .
DNA: TGCGCCAGCAGACTAAATCTTTACAATGAGCAGTTCTTC
CDR3: CASRLNLYNEQFF

J: TRBJ1-2
size: .
V: TRBV4-3
D: TRBD1
DNA: TGCGCCAGCAGCCAAGATGTGGGGACAGGGGGGAGCTACACCTTC
CDR3: CASSQDVGTGGSYTF

J: TRBJ2-5
size: .
V: TRBV15
D: .
DNA: TGTGCCACCAGCAGAGATTCGGGGGAGACCCAGTACTTC
CDR3: CATSRDSGETQYF

J: TRBJ1-2
size: few
V: TRBV6-6
D: TRBD1
DNA: TGTGCCAGCAGTTACCGGACAGGGGACTCTGGCTACACCTTC
CDR3: CASSYRTGDSGYTF

J: TRBJ1-1
size: .
V: TRBV19
D: .
DNA: TGTGCCAGTAGTGCCTGGACGGCAGCGGGCACTGAAGCTTTCTTT
CDR3: CASSAWTAAGTEAFF

J: TRBJ2-7
size: .
V: TRBV6-5
D: TRBD1
DNA: TGTGCCAGCCGGCCGGACAGGGTCAGCTCCTACGAGCAGTACTTC
CDR3: CASRPDRVSSYEQYF

J: TRBJ2-7
size: few
V: TRBV5-5
D: .
DNA: TGTGCCAGCAGCTTGGGGCCTGCCCGAACCTACGAGCAGTACTTC
CDR3: CASSLGPARTYEQYF

J: TRBJ2-3
size: few
V: TRBV10-3
D: TRBD2
DNA: TGTGCCATCACCTCCTCCAAGGCTAGCGGGATTGATAGCACAGATACGCAGTATTTT
CDR3: CAITSSKASGIDSTDTQYF

J: TRBJ2-3
size: few
V: TRBV7-3
D: .
DNA: TGTGCCAGCAGCTTAACGAGCAGGACTAGCACAGATACGCAGTATTTT
CDR3: CASSLTSRTSTDTQYF

J: TRBJ2-1
size: few
V: TRBV5-1
D: TRBD1
DNA: TGCGCCAGCAGCCCCCGGGACAGGTATTACAATGAGCAGTTCTTC
CDR3: CASSPRDRYYNEQFF

J: TRBJ2-1
size: .
V: TRBV4-1
D: TRBD2
DNA: TGCGCCAGCAGCCAAGATAGGCCTGGGGGGGGAACCAATGAGCAGTTCTTC
CDR3: CASSQDRPGGGTNEQFF

J: TRBJ2-7
size: few
V: TRBV7-3
D: TRBD1
DNA: TGTGCCAGCAGCCCCGGGACAGGTACGACCTACGAGCAGTACTTC
CDR3: CASSPGTGTTYEQYF

J: TRBJ1-1
size: .
V: TRBV7-3
D: .
DNA: TGTGCCAGCAGCTTAATTCCACGGGGGGATCCCACTGAAGCTTTCTTT
CDR3: CASSLIPRGDPTEAFF

J: TRBJ2-7
size: .
V: TRBV19
D: .
DNA: TGTGCCAGTAGTACAGGGAACGAGCAGTACTTC
CDR3: CASSTGNEQYF

J: TRBJ2-2
size: .
V: TRBV10-3
D: .
DNA: TGTGCCATCAGTGAGACAGGCACCGGGGAGCTGTTTTTT
CDR3: CAISETGTGELFF

J: TRBJ2-7
size: .
V: TRBV19
D: .
DNA: TGTGCCAGTAGTATTGAGGGTATCGGCGAGCAGTACTTC
CDR3: CASSIEGIGEQYF

J: TRBJ1-3
size: .
V: TRBV5-1
D: TRBD1
DNA: TGCGCCAGCAGCCCAATGGACAGGGGAAACACCATATATTTT
CDR3: CASSPMDRGNTIYF

J: TRBJ1-3
size: once
V: TRBV5-6
D: .
DNA: TGTGCCAGCAGCCTGCCGCCCGGGAGTGGAAACACCATATATTTT
CDR3: CASSLPPGSGNTIYF

J: TRBJ2-1
size: .
V: TRBV5-1
D: TRBD2
DNA: TGCGCCAGCAGCTTGCCCAGACTAGCGGGGACCGTTGGGTCCTACAATGAGCAGTTCTTC
CDR3: CASSLPRLAGTVGSYNEQFF

J: TRBJ2-3
size: once
V: TRBV19
D: .
DNA: TGTGCCAGTAGTAACCGCGGTCCAGATACGCAGTATTTT
CDR3: CASSNRGPDTQYF

J: TRBJ2-7
size: .
V: TRBV11-2
D: .
DNA: TGTGCCAGCAGCCCCGTCCCCTACGAGCAGTACTTC
CDR3: CASSPVPYEQYF

J: TRBJ1-5
size: .
V: TRBV19
D: .
DNA: TGTGCCAGTAGTATATGGGGCACTCAGCCCCAGCATTTT
CDR3: CASSIWGTQPQHF

J: TRBJ2-1
size: .
V: TRBV4-3
D: TRBD2
DNA: TGCGCCAGCAGCCAAGAATCTAGCGGGATAGGGTATGAGCAGTTCTTC
CDR3: CASSQESSGIGYEQFF

J: TRBJ1-4
size: .
V: TRBV7-9
D: .
DNA: TGTGCCAGCAGCTTAGCCACGGTCGGGGGAAAACTGTTTTTT
CDR3: CASSLATVGGKLFF